The 30 T cell receptor beta chains below were found in one sample sequenced in a study of cytomegalovirus exposure and HLA in healthy donors. It was with 60 Vbeta and 13 Jbeta primers that the PCR ran. TCRdb's table, derived via immunoSEQ multiplex PCR, lists solely in-frame clones and lacks some. The sample consists of about 130,000 clones, under 90% of them appearing once. The sample consisted of PBMCs. The receptors were sampled from a woman in her 40s in good health and CMV-seronegative.

The chain is built from TRBV5-1 and TRBJ2-7, with TRBD2 matching 8 bases. The ends lost 5 bases at V and 2 bases at J; junction bases unmatched: 9. This CDR3 spans 15 amino acids. Germline CDR1 is SGHRS and CDR2 is YFSETQ. The DNA of the CDR3 is TGCGCCAGCAGTTCGGGGGGGCAAGGGCCCTACGAGCAGTACTTC. This gives the protein CASSSGGQGPYEQYF.

The gene calls are TRBV28 and TRBJ2-7; D may be TRBD1 (5 bases). Germline V gives CDR1 MDHEN, CDR2 SYDVKM. CDR3 length: 11 residues. The V end was cut by 3 bases, the J end by 6 bases, with 6 bases between. The CDR3 here is CASSLGLEQYF. The CDR3 bases are TGTGCCAGCAGTTTGGGGCTCGAGCAGTACTTC. Full variable domain (remainder filled in from reference TRBV28 and TRBJ2-7): DVKVTQSSRYLVKRTGEKVFLECVQDMDHENMFWYRQDPGLGLRLIYFSYDVKMKEKGDIPEGYSVSREKKERFSLILESASTNQTSMYLCASSLGLEQYFGPGTRLTVT.

CDR3 region: CASSLGTGGRTEAFF. In DNA form, the CDR3 reads TGCGCCAGCAGCCTTGGAACAGGGGGACGCACTGAAGCTTTCTTT. The chain has TRBV5-1 and TRBJ1-1; TRBD1 agrees at 8 bases. CDR1 and CDR2 (germline): SGHRS, YFSETQ. V lost 4 bases and J lost 4; bases outside the gene matches: 9. The CDR3 covers 15 residues.

The V gene is TRBV6-5, the J gene TRBJ1-3; possible D gene TRBD1, 5 bases. The CDR3 spans 15 residues. Deletions cut 11 bases from V and 0 bases from J, with 17 bases between. Germline CDR1 reads MNHEY; CDR2 reads SVGAGI. For the CDR3, the DNA is TGTGCCCGCCGTTCCAAGGGGTTCTCTGGAAACACCATATATTTT. Protein sequence: CARRSKGFSGNTIYF.

The V and J genes are TRBV5-6 and TRBJ1-2; 9 positions agree with TRBD1. Unmatched junction bases numbered 5, after V lost 0 bases and J lost 8 bases. The CDR3 is 14 residues long. Germline V gene sequence: CDR1 SGHDT, CDR2 YYEEEE. CDR3: CASSLVGTGSGYTF. CDR3 in DNA: TGTGCCAGCAGCTTGGTGGGGACAGGGTCGGGCTACACCTTC.

The J gene is TRBJ1-6, the V gene TRBV4-3; the match to TRBD1 covers 9 bases. CDR1 and CDR2 from the germline V gene are LGHNA and YSLEER. V shed 3 bases and J 2 bases; nucleotides not matched to a gene: 5. This CDR3 spans 17 amino acids. Here the CDR3 reads CASSQEYRGPYNSPLHF. The CDR3 DNA reads TGCGCCAGCAGCCAGGAGTACAGGGGGCCCTATAATTCACCCCTCCACTTT.

The CDR3 loop is CASSLLAGGGVGELFF. CDR3 nucleotide sequence: TGCGCCAGCAGCCTTCTAGCGGGAGGAGGAGTGGGGGAGCTGTTTTTT. This chain links TRBV4-1 with TRBJ2-2; 11 bases map to TRBD2. The CDR3 consists of 16 residues. Germline V gene lookup returns CDR1 MGHRA and CDR2 YSYEKL. Trimming removed 4 bases from V and 8 bases from J; junction bases left unmatched: 9.

The chain recombines TRBV2 with TRBJ2-5, with TRBD2 matching over 9 bases. Germline CDR1 SNHLY, CDR2 FYNNEI. V gave up 4 bases and J gave up 9 bases; unmatched junction bases: 9. CDR3 length: 14 amino acids. The DNA for the CDR3 is TGTGCCAGCAGTGGTAGCGGGGGTCTGACAGCCCAGTACTTC. Translating it yields CASSGSGGLTAQYF.

The genes are TRBV5-1 and TRBJ1-6, with 9 bases fitting TRBD1. Looked up from germline, CDR1 is SGHRS and CDR2 is YFSETQ. Germline trimming cut 5 bases from V and 10 bases from J; bases unmatched to any gene: 13. The length of the CDR3 is 16 residues. The CDR3 spells CASRNEPGQGSSPLHF. In DNA, the CDR3 is TGCGCCAGCAGAAATGAACCGGGACAGGGTTCGTCACCCCTCCACTTT.

This chain joins TRBV7-2 and TRBJ1-2; 9 nucleotides match TRBD1. With 5 bases clipped from V and 4 bases from J, the junction kept 8 bases outside the gene matches. CDR3 length: 15 residues. The germline gives CDR1 SGHTA, CDR2 FQGNSA. The CDR3 nucleotides read TGTGCCAGCAGCCCCGGACAGGGGACCACCTATGGCTACACCTTC. This gives the protein CASSPGQGTTYGYTF.

The chain employs TRBV19 and TRBJ1-6, with unresolved D. V gave up 2 bases and J gave up 9 bases, with 14 bases separating them. This CDR3 contains 15 residues. Germline assignment: CDR1 LNHDA and CDR2 SQIVND (reference sequence). This CDR3 reads CASSISLTPGSPLHF. The CDR3 bases are TGTGCCAGTAGTATATCTCTCACCCCCGGTTCACCCCTCCACTTT.

As for this clone: One end of the junction fails to match germline, which may point to a read error. V is TRBV7-9 and J is TRBJ2-2; D is perhaps TRBD2 (6 bases). The CDR3 spans 15 residues. Germline V gives CDR1 SEHNR, CDR2 FQNEAQ (reference sequence). The CDR3 DNA is TGTTCCAGCAGCTTAACCGGGGGGAACACCGGGGAGCTGTTTTTT. Translation: CSSSLTGGNTGELFF.

This rearrangement joins TRBV27 to TRBJ1-4; weak D call: TRBD1 (6 bases). Germline assignment: CDR1 MNHEY and CDR2 SMNVEV (reference sequence). Trimming cost V 5 bases and J 4 bases, with 14 bases left between them. There are 15 residues in the CDR3. Here the CDR3 DNA reads TGTGCCAGCAGTACCCGACAGGAACTTAATGAAAAACTGTTTTTT. Translating it yields CASSTRQELNEKLFF.

In this sample, this clone turned up once. This sequence joins TRBV9 and TRBJ2-3, with a possible D match to TRBD2 (5 bases). V was cut by 3 bases and J by 1 base, with 15 bases left in between. Germline lookup yields CDR1 SGDLS and CDR2 YYNGEE. The CDR3 is 16 residues long. CDR3 region: CASSANEGTGTDTQYF. Written as DNA, the CDR3 is TGTGCCAGCAGCGCGAACGAGGGAACCGGCACAGATACGCAGTATTTT.

The chain employs TRBV20-1 and TRBJ2-6; unclear D gene. Germline CDR1 is DFQATT and CDR2 is SNEGSKA (reference sequence). Trimming removed 5 bases from V and 10 bases from J, with 9 bases in between. The CDR3 sequence is 11 residues long. The CDR3 DNA reads as TGCAGTGCTCCGACGGGTAACGTCCTGACTTTC. Amino acids: CSAPTGNVLTF.

The chain couples TRBV5-1 to TRBJ1-6; TRBD1 matches 10 bases. The J segment lost 7 bases and the V segment lost 3 bases, leaving 7 bases of the junction unmatched. This CDR3 spans 16 amino acids. Looked up from germline, CDR1 is SGHRS and CDR2 is YFSETQ. CDR3 sequence: CASSSPGTGVNSPLHF. DNA of the CDR3: TGCGCCAGCAGCTCACCCGGGACAGGGGTCAATTCACCCCTCCACTTT.

The rearrangement joins TRBV29-1 to TRBJ2-3; D is possibly TRBD1 (5 bases). Germline CDR1 SQVTM, CDR2 ANQGSEA. This CDR3 spans 14 amino acids. The V end was cut by 3 bases, the J end by 5 bases, with 15 bases between. The CDR3 region has the DNA TGCAGCGTTGATATCAGGGAAGGTTTAGATACGCAGTATTTT. This translates into CSVDIREGLDTQYF.

This clone came up once. The chain employs TRBV18 and TRBJ2-3; 8 bases line up with TRBD2. CDR3 length: 15 amino acids. Germline CDR1 and CDR2: KGHSH and LQKENI. The ends lost 4 bases at V and 2 bases at J; junction bases unmatched: 5. The CDR3 DNA reads as TGTGCCAGCTCACTGGGACTAGACAACACAGATACGCAGTATTTT. This encodes CASSLGLDNTDTQYF. Full variable domain (missing parts from reference TRBV18 and TRBJ2-3): NAGVMQNPRHLVRRRGQEARLRCSPMKGHSHVYWYRQLPEEGLKFMVYLQKENIIDESGMPKERFSAEFPKEGPSILRIQQVVRGDSAAYFCASSLGLDNTDTQYFGPGTRLTVL.

The rearrangement joins TRBV29-1 to TRBJ2-7; 10 nucleotides line up with TRBD2. This CDR3 is built from 13 residues. Losses at the gene ends were 6 bases for V and 3 bases for J; bases not matched to a gene: 5. Germline CDR1 is SQVTM and CDR2 is ANQGSEA. The CDR3 loop reads CSVGLAEDYEQYF. The CDR3 coding sequence is TGCAGCGTCGGACTAGCGGAGGACTACGAGCAGTACTTC.

V gene TRBV7-3 combines with J gene TRBJ1-1; D is perhaps TRBD1 (6 bases). The CDR3 spans 11 residues. From germline, CDR1 is SGHTA and CDR2 FQGTGA. The V end lost 4 bases, the J end lost 8 bases, and 8 bases lay between the germline ends. CDR3: CASSSGTEAFF. The CDR3 DNA reads as TGTGCCAGCAGCTCAGGGACAGAAGCTTTCTTT.

The chain carries TRBV27 and TRBJ2-7; 7 bases are shared with TRBD2. The trim removed 5 bases at V and 9 bases at J, leaving 25 bases unmatched. The CDR3 runs to 18 residues. Germline V gene lookup returns CDR1 MNHEY and CDR2 SMNVEV (reference sequence). CDR3 residues: CASSINSRLGGSGRVQYF. In DNA form, the CDR3 reads TGTGCCAGCAGTATCAACTCCCGACTGGGCGGGAGTGGTAGGGTGCAGTACTTC.

The chain uses TRBV28 and TRBJ1-5; tentatively, D is TRBD1 (5 bases). The CDR3 runs 14 residues. The V gene lost 5 bases and the J gene lost 5 bases, with 13 bases spanning the gap. The V gene's germline CDR1 is MDHEN and CDR2 SYDVKM. CDR3 amino acids: CASSPVGGYQPQHF. The CDR3 nucleotides are TGTGCCAGCAGTCCCGTGGGGGGGTATCAGCCCCAGCATTTT.

The rearrangement joins TRBV25-1 to TRBJ2-7; 7 nucleotides agree with TRBD2. V was pared by 7 bases and J by 0 bases, with 6 bases of the junction left unmatched. The CDR3 contains 14 residues. Germline CDR1 and CDR2: MGHDK and SYGVNS. This CDR3 reads CASNHGGSSYEQYF. Here the CDR3 DNA reads TGTGCCAGCAACCACGGGGGGAGCTCCTACGAGCAGTACTTC.

The V call is TRBV15, the J call TRBJ2-5; no reliable D call. Near its end, the DNA agrees better with TRBJ2-7, so the J call may be wrong. Germline values: CDR1 LNHNV, CDR2 YYDKDF (reference sequence). This CDR3 is 13 amino acids long. The CDR3 region is CATSRDPDYEQYF. CDR3 DNA sequence: TGTGCCACCAGCAGAGACCCAGACTACGAGCAGTACTTC.

This clone was counted a single time. The V call is TRBV5-4, the J call TRBJ2-3, with TRBD1 matching 8 bases. The CDR3 runs to 17 residues. The germline gives CDR1 SGHNT, CDR2 YYREEE (reference sequence). V was clipped by 0 bases and J by 0 bases; unmatched bases: 6. In DNA, the CDR3 is TGTGCCAGCAGCTTGGGGACAGGGCCCGAGAGCACAGATACGCAGTATTTT. Its protein is CASSLGTGPESTDTQYF.

This chain links TRBV7-9 with TRBJ2-3, with D possibly TRBD2 on 6 matching bases. Trimming removed 8 bases at V and 2 bases at J, with 14 bases between. The CDR3 runs to 14 residues. Germline V gene data show CDR1 as SEHNR and CDR2 as FQNEAQ (reference sequence). The CDR3 DNA reads TGTGCCAGCTGGGTGGGAGGCATCACAGATACGCAGTATTTT. This codes for CASWVGGITDTQYF.

This clone was picked up a small number of times. CDR3 sequence: CASSSFLSGWGGDEQYF. The CDR3 nucleotides read TGTGCCAGCAGCTCGTTCCTATCTGGGTGGGGCGGTGACGAGCAGTACTTC. The gene calls are TRBV7-8 and TRBJ2-7; the D gene is possibly TRBD1 (5 bases). CDR3 length: 17 amino acids. Trimming took off 4 bases at V and 5 bases at J, with 24 bases between the two ends. Germline V lookup: CDR1 SGHVS, CDR2 FQNEAQ.

This rearrangement joins TRBV15 to TRBJ2-5; D is possibly TRBD1 (7 bases). The CDR3 consists of 17 residues. Trimming removed 5 bases from V and 5 bases from J, with 24 bases in between. CDR1 LNHNV and CDR2 YYDKDF come from the germline V gene (reference sequence). CDR3 coding DNA: TGTGCCACCAGCCCACAGGGGAGCAGGGCGGGACGGGAGACCCAGTACTTC. This sequence encodes CATSPQGSRAGRETQYF.

The chain links TRBV19 to TRBJ2-1; 7 positions agree with TRBD2. There are 13 residues in the CDR3. The junction had 5 bases not matched to a gene; V was cut back by 10 bases and J by 2 bases. Per germline, CDR1 LNHDA and CDR2 SQIVND (reference sequence). The CDR3 loop is CAIGEGPYNEQFF. Written as DNA, the CDR3 is TGTGCCATAGGGGAGGGGCCCTACAATGAGCAGTTCTTC.

This clone was counted once. The chain recombines TRBV9 with TRBJ2-1, with D perhaps TRBD2 (6 bases). This CDR3 spans 12 amino acids. V shed 4 bases and J shed 7 bases, with 9 bases lying between them. Germline V lookup: CDR1 SGDLS, CDR2 YYNGEE. The CDR3 here is CASSRSGNEQFF. The CDR3 DNA sequence: TGTGCCAGCAGCCGAAGCGGGAATGAGCAGTTCTTC.